This record covers a single TCR beta chain. This record belongs to a study of blood T cell repertoires in COVID-19. Study details: In each case, the material was cDNA or gDNA derived from T cells, B-cell-depleted T cells, or PBMCs.

The CDR3 is made up of 14 amino acids. Trimming removed 7 bases at V and 5 bases at J, with 18 bases between. The V gene's germline CDR1 is SGHAT and CDR2 FQNNGV. TCRdb's copy holds only in-frame clones and misses some; the assay was immunoSEQ multiplex PCR. Of some 450,000 clones in the sample, 88% are singletons; the top ten hold roughly 12%. Seattle patient enrollment occurred during active infection, with longitudinal follow-up thereafter. The receptor's source is a woman between 45 and 65 years old with COVID-19, enrolled during active disease. The J gene is TRBJ2-7, the V gene TRBV11-2; D is perhaps TRBD2 (5 bases). The sequenced material came from peripheral blood. The CDR3 DNA follows: TGTGCCAGCACCCCTTCCCGGGGTAAGGACGAGCAGTACTTC. This codes for CASTPSRGKDEQYF.